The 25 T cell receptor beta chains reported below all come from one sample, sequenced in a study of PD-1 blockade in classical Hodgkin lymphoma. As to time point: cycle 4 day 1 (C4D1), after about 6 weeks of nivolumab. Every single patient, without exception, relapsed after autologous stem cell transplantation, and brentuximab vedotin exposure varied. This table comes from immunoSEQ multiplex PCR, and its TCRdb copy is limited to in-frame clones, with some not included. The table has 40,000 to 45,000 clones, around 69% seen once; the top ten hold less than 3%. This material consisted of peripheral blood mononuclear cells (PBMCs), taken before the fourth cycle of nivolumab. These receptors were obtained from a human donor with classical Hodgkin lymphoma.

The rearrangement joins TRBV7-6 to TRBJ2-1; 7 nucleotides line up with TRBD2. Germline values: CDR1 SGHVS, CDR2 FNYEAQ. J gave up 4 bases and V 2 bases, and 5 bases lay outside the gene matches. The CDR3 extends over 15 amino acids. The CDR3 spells CASSLTGGGYNEQFF. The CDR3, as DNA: TGTGCCAGCAGCTTAACAGGCGGGGGATACAATGAGCAGTTCTTC.

CDR3 in amino acids: CASSVGVSGQETQYF. CDR3 coding DNA: TGTGCCAGCAGCGTAGGTGTAAGCGGACAAGAGACCCAGTACTTC. This chain connects TRBV9 to TRBJ2-5, with D maybe TRBD2 (5 bases). This CDR3 is built from 15 residues. The V gene's germline CDR1 is SGDLS and CDR2 YYNGEE. V was pared by 0 bases and J by 2 bases, with 11 bases between.

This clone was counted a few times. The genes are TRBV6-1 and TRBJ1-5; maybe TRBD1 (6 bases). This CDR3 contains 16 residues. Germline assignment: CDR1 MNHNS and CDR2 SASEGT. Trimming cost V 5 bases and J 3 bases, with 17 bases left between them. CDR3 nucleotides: TGTGCCAGCAGTCAAGAGGAGGACAGATTCAATCAGCCCCAGCATTTT. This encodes CASSQEEDRFNQPQHF.

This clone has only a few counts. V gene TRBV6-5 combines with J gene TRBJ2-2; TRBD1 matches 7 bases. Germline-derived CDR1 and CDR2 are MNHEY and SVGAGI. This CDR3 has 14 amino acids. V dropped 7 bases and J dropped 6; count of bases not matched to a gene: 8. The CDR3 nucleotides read TGTGCCAGCAAGGGGGCAGGGGGTTCCGGGGAGCTGTTTTTT. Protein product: CASKGAGGSGELFF.

CDR3 sequence: CASSPSQETQYF. Written as DNA, the CDR3 is TGTGCCAGCAGCCCTAGTCAAGAGACCCAGTACTTC. V gene TRBV7-9 combines with J gene TRBJ2-5; D is unclear. This CDR3 is built from 12 residues. Trimming shortened V by 5 bases and J by 2 bases, and 6 bases separated the two germline ends. Germline values: CDR1 SEHNR, CDR2 FQNEAQ (reference sequence). The whole variable domain, remainder taken from reference TRBV7-9 and TRBJ2-5, is DTGVSQNPRHKITKRGQNVTFRCDPISEHNRLYWYRQTLGQGPEFLTYFQNEAQLEKSRLLSDRFSAERPKGSFSTLEIQRTEQGDSAMYLCASSPSQETQYFGPGTRLLVL.

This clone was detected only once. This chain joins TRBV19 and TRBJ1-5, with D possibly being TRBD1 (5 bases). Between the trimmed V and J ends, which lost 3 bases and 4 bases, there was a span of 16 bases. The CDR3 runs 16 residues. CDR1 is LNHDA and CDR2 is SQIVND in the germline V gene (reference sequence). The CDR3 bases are TGTGCCAGTAGTATCGGTCCCTGGGACGGAAATCAGCCCCAGCATTTT. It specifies CASSIGPWDGNQPQHF.

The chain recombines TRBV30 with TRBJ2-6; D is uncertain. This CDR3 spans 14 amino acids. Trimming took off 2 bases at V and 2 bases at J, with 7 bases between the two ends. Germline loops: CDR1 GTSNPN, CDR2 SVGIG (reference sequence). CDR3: CAWSMDAGANVLTF. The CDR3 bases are TGTGCCTGGAGTATGGATGCTGGGGCCAACGTCCTGACTTTC.

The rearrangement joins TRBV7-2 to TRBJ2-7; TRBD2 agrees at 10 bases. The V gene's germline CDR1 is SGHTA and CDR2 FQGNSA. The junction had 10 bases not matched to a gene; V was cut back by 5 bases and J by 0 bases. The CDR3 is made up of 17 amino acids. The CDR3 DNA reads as TGTGCCAGCAGCATGGCCGGGACTAGCGAAAGCTCCTACGAGCAGTACTTC. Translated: CASSMAGTSESSYEQYF. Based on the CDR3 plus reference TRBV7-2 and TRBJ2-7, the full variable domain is GAGVSQSPSNKVTEKGKDVELRCDPISGHTALYWYRQSLGQGLEFLIYFQGNSAPDKSGLPSDRFSAERTGGSVSTLTIQRTQQEDSAVYLCASSMAGTSESSYEQYFGPGTRLTVT.

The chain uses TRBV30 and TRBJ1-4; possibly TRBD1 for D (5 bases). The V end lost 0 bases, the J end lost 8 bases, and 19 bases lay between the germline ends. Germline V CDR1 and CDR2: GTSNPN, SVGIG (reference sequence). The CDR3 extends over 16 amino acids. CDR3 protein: CAWSVNPGQGGEKLFF. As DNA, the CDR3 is TGTGCCTGGAGTGTAAATCCTGGTCAGGGTGGAGAAAAACTGTTTTTT.

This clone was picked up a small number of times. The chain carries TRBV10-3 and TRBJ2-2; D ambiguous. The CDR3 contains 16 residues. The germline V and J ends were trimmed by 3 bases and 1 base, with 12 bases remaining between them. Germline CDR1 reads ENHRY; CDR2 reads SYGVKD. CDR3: CAISDRLEGNTGELFF. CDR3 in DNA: TGTGCCATCAGTGACCGCCTGGAAGGGAACACCGGGGAGCTGTTTTTT.

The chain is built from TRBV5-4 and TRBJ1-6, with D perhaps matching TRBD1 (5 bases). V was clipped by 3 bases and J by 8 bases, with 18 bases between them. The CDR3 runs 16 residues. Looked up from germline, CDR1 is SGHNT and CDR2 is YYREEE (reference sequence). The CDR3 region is CASSSPGRVEDSPLHF. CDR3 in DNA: TGTGCCAGCAGCTCTCCCGGCAGGGTTGAAGATTCACCCCTCCACTTT.

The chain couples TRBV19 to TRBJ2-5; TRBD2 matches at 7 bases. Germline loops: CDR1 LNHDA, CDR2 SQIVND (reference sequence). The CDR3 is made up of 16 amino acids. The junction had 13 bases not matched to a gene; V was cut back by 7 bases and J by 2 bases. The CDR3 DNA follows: TGTGCCAGTACCCCATGGGGGGGGTCCACTCAAGAGACCCAGTACTTC. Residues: CASTPWGGSTQETQYF.

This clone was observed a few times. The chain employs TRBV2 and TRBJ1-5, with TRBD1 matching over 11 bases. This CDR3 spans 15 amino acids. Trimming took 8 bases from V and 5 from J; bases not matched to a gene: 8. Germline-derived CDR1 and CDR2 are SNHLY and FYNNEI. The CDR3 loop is CASSWDRGFDQPQHF. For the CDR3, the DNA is TGTGCCAGCTCCTGGGACAGGGGGTTCGATCAGCCCCAGCATTTT.

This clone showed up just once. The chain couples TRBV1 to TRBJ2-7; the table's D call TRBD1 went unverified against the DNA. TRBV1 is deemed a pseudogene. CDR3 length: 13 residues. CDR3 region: CTSSGDSLTEQYF. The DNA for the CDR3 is TGCACCAGCAGCGGGGACAGCCTCACCGAGCAGTACTTC.

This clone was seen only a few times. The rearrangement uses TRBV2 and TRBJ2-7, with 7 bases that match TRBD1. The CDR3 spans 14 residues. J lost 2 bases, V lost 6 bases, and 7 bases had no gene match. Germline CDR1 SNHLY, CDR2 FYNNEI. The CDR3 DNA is TGTGCCAGCAGATCAACAGGGGTCCCCTACGAGCAGTACTTC. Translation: CASRSTGVPYEQYF.

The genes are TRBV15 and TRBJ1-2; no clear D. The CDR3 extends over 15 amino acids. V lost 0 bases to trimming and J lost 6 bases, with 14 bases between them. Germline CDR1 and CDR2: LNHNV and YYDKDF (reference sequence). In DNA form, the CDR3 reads TGTGCCACCAGCAGAGAGTCCGGCCCCACGAATGGCTACACCTTC. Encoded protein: CATSRESGPTNGYTF.

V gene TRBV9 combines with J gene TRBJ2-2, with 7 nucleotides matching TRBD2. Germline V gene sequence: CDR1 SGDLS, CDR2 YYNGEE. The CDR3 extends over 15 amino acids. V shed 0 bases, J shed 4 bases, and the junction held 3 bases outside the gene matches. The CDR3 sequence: CASSVEGGSTGELFF. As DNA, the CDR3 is TGTGCCAGCAGCGTAGAGGGAGGGTCCACCGGGGAGCTGTTTTTT.

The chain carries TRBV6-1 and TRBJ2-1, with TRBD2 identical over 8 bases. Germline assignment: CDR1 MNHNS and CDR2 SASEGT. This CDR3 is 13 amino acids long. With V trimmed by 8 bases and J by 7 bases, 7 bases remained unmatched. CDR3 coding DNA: TGTGCCAGCGCGAGCGGGGGAAGGAATGAGCAGTTCTTC. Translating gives CASASGGRNEQFF.

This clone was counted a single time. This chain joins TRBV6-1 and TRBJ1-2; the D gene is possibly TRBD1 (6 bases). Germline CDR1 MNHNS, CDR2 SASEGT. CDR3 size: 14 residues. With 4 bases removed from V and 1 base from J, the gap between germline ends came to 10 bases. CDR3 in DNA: TGTGCCAGCAGTGGGACAGCGATTAACTATGGCTACACCTTC. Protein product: CASSGTAINYGYTF.

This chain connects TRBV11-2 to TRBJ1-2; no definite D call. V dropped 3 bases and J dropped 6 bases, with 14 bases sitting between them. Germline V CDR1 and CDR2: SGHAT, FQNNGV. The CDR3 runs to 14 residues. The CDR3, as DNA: TGTGCCAGCAGCTTCCACGTGGCAGTTCATGGCTACACCTTC. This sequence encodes CASSFHVAVHGYTF.

This chain's CDR3 is CASSPRDITDTQYF. CDR3 bases: TGTGCCAGCAGCCCCCGGGACATCACAGATACGCAGTATTTT. The chain joins TRBV5-6 to TRBJ2-3, with D perhaps TRBD1 (6 bases). V lost 4 bases and J 2 bases, leaving 11 bases between the germline ends. This CDR3 is 14 amino acids long. The germline CDR1 and CDR2 sequences are SGHDT and YYEEEE. Combining the CDR3 with reference TRBV5-6 and TRBJ2-3 gives the whole variable domain DAGVTQSPTHLIKTRGQQVTLRCSPKSGHDTVSWYQQALGQGPQFIFQYYEEEERQRGNFPDRFSGHQFPNYSSELNVNALLLGDSALYLCASSPRDITDTQYFGPGTRLTVL.

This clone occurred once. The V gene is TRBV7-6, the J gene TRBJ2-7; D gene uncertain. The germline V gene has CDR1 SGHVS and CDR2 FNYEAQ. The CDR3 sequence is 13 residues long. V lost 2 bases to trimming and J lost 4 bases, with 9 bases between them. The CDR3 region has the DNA TGTGCCAGCAGCTTATTCCCCAAATACGAGCAGTACTTC. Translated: CASSLFPKYEQYF.

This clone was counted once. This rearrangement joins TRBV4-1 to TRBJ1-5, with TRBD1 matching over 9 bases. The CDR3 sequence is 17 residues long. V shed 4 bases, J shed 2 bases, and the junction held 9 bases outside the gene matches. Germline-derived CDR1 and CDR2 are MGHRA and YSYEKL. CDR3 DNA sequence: TGCGCCAGCAGCCGACAACAGGGGGCTGAGGGCAATCAGCCCCAGCATTTT. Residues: CASSRQQGAEGNQPQHF.

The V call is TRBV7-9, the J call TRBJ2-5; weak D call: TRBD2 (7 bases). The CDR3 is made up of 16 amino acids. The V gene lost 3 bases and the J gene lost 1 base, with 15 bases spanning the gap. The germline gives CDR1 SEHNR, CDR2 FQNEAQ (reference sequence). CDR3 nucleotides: TGTGCCAGCAGCTTGAACGGGGGGCCCCTCCAAGAGACCCAGTACTTC. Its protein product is CASSLNGGPLQETQYF.

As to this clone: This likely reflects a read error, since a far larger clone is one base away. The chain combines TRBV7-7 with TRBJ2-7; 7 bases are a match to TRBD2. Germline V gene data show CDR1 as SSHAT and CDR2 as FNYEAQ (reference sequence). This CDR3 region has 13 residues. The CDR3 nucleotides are TGTGCCTGCAGTTGGGGGGAGGGGCAGGAGCAGTACTTC. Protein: CACSWGEGQEQYF.